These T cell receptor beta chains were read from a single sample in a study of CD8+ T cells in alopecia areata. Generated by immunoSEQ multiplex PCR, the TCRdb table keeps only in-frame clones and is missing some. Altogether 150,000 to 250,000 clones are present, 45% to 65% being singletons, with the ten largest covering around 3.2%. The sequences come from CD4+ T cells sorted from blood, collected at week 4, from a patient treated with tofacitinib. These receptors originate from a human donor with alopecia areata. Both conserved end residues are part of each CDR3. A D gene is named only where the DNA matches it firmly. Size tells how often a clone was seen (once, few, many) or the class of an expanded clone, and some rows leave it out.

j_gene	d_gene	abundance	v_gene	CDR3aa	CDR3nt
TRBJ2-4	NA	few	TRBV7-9	CASSQLAGSKNIQYF	TGTGCCAGCAGCCAACTGGCCGGGTCCAAAAACATTCAGTACTTC
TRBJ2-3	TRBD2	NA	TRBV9	CASSVALAGGATDTQYF	TGTGCCAGCAGCGTAGCTCTAGCGGGGGGAGCCACAGATACGCAGTATTTT
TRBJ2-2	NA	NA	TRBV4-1	CASSQGVVGAIGELFF	TGCGCCAGCAGCCAAGGGGTGGTGGGGGCGATCGGGGAGCTGTTTTTT
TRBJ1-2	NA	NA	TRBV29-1	CSASVTGNYGYTF	TGCAGCGCCTCGGTTACAGGGAACTATGGCTACACCTTC
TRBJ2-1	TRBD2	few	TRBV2	CASRGTSGRSSYNEQFF	TGTGCCAGCAGGGGGACTAGCGGGCGGAGCTCCTACAATGAGCAGTTCTTC
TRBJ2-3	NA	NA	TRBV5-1	CASSFPTGLGTDTQYF	TGCGCCAGCAGCTTTCCCACAGGGTTGGGCACAGATACGCAGTATTTT
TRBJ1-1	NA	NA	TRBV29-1	CSARETETEAFF	TGCAGCGCTCGGGAGACTGAGACTGAAGCTTTCTTT
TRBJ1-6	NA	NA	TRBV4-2	CASSPPLAGTAYNSPLHF	TGTGCCAGCAGCCCCCCTCTTGCCGGGACGGCTTACAACTCACCCCTCCACTTT
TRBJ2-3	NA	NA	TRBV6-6	CASSYSGSADTQYF	TGTGCCAGCAGTTACTCGGGTAGCGCAGATACGCAGTATTTT
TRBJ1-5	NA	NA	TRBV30	CAWTPPQVQGNQPQHF	TGTGCCTGGACCCCTCCCCAGGTCCAGGGCAATCAGCCCCAGCATTTT
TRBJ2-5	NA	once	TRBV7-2	CASSLTGEETQYF	TGTGCCAGCAGCTTGACAGGAGAAGAGACCCAGTACTTC
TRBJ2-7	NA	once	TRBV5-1	CASGEAYEQYF	TGCGCCAGCGGAGAAGCCTACGAGCAGTACTTC
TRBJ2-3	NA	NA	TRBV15	CATSRVGSESSTDTQYF	TGTGCCACCAGCAGAGTGGGCAGCGAAAGCAGCACAGATACGCAGTATTTT
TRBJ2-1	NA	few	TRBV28	CASSLSLPDSYNEQFF	TGTGCCAGCAGTTTATCTCTTCCAGATTCCTACAATGAGCAGTTCTTC
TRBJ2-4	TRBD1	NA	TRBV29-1	CSVETGGQNIQYF	TGCAGCGTTGAAACAGGGGGCCAGAACATTCAGTACTTC
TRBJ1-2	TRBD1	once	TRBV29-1	CSVEGQGNYGYTF	TGCAGCGTTGAAGGACAGGGTAACTATGGCTACACCTTC
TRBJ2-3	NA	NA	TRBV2	CASSEGRDTQYF	TGTGCCAGCAGTGAAGGGAGAGATACGCAGTATTTT
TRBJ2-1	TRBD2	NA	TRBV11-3	CASSFRLAGNNEQFF	TGTGCCAGCAGCTTCCGACTAGCGGGGAACAATGAGCAGTTCTTC
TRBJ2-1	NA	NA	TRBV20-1	CSASGRDTQFF	TGCAGTGCTAGTGGGCGGGACACTCAGTTCTTC
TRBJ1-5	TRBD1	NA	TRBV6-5	CASRVDRDQPQHF	TGTGCCAGCAGAGTCGACAGGGATCAGCCCCAGCATTTT
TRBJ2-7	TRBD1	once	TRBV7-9	CASSSTGAGSYEQYF	TGTGCCAGCAGTTCCACAGGGGCTGGGTCCTACGAGCAGTACTTC
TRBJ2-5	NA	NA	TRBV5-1	CASSAAGGTQETQYF	TGCGCCAGCAGTGCCGCGGGTGGGACGCAAGAGACCCAGTACTTC
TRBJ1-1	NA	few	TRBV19	CASTGEGRTEAFF	TGTGCCAGTACCGGGGAGGGGAGGACTGAAGCTTTCTTT
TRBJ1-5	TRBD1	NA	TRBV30	CAWSHDRAGGPQHF	TGTGCCTGGAGTCACGACAGGGCCGGGGGGCCCCAGCATTTT
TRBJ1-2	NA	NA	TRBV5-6	CASSYYRSNYGYTF	TGTGCCAGCAGCTACTACAGGAGTAACTATGGCTACACCTTC
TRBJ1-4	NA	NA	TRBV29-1	CSVKGLANEKLFF	TGCAGCGTTAAAGGGCTAGCTAATGAAAAACTGTTTTTT